The present TCR beta chain was sequenced within a study of blood T cell repertoires in COVID-19. Study context: Samples representing acute and convalescent COVID-19 were sourced from the United States, Italy and Spain. PBMCs, B-cell-depleted T cells, or T cells provided the cDNA or gDNA that made up the material.

Sequencing used immunoSEQ multiplex PCR; TCRdb keeps in-frame clones, though not all of them. This table holds some 120,000 clones, more than 70% found once. The sequence was collected from a woman of 80 years or more with acute or convalescent COVID-19. The sample taken for sequencing was peripheral blood.

CDR3 protein: CASSTPDRGRGNTIYF. DNA of the CDR3: TGTGCCAGCAGCACTCCGGACAGGGGGCGAGGAAACACCATATATTTT. The chain uses TRBV28 and TRBJ1-3; 11 positions match TRBD1. The germline V gene encodes CDR1 MDHEN and CDR2 SYDVKM. The CDR3 has 16 residues. V lost 6 bases to trimming and J lost 4 bases; unmatched junction nucleotides: 8. Full variable domain (remainder filled in from reference TRBV28 and TRBJ1-3): DVKVTQSSRYLVKRTGEKVFLECVQDMDHENMFWYRQDPGLGLRLIYFSYDVKMKEKGDIPEGYSVSREKKERFSLILESASTNQTSMYLCASSTPDRGRGNTIYFGEGSWLTVV.